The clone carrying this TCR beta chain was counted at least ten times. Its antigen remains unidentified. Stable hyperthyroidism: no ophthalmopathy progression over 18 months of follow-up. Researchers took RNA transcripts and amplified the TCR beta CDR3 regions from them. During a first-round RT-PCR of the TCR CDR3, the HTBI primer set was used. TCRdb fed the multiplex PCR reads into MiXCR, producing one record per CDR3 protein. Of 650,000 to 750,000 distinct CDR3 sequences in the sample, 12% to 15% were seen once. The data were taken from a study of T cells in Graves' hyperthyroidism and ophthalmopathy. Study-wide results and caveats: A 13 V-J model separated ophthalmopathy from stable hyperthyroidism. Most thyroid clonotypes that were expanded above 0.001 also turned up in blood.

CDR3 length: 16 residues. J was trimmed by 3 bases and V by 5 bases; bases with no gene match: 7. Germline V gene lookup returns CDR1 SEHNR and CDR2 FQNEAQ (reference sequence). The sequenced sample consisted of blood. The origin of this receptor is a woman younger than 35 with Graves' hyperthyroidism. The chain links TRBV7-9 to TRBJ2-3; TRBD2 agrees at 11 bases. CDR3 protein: CASSDMRLAGTDTQYF. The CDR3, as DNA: TGTGCCAGCAGCGACATGCGACTAGCGGGAACAGATACGCAGTATTTT. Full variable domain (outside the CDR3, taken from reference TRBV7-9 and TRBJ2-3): DTGVSQNPRHKITKRGQNVTFRCDPISEHNRLYWYRQTLGQGPEFLTYFQNEAQLEKSRLLSDRFSAERPKGSFSTLEIQRTEQGDSAMYLCASSDMRLAGTDTQYFGPGTRLTVL.